This TCR beta chain stems from a study of blood T cell repertoires in COVID-19. Study information: The samples span acute and convalescent COVID-19 from the United States, Italy and Spain. Sample material is recorded as cDNA or gDNA derived from T cells, B-cell-depleted T cells, or PBMCs.

The CDR3 sequence is 16 residues long. The germline V gene encodes CDR1 SGHKS and CDR2 YYEKEE (reference sequence). The V gene end was trimmed by 0 bases and the J gene end by 7 bases; junction bases not matched to a gene: 9. Authors' processing steps: Estimates of nucleated cell counts were drawn from the amplification of reference gene primers. Some clones are missing from TCRdb's copy, which holds only in-frame ones; the method was immunoSEQ multiplex PCR. For V, J and clone size, that table is used; D and trimming come from the DNA. The table has about 220,000 clones, around 81% seen once. The chain employs TRBV5-5 and TRBJ1-4; 7 nucleotides agree with TRBD1. The sample was peripheral blood. The source is a woman in her thirties who had recovered from COVID-19. This CDR3 reads CASSLVNLSGGEKLFF. The DNA for the CDR3 is TGTGCCAGCAGCTTGGTAAACCTCTCAGGGGGTGAAAAACTGTTTTTT.